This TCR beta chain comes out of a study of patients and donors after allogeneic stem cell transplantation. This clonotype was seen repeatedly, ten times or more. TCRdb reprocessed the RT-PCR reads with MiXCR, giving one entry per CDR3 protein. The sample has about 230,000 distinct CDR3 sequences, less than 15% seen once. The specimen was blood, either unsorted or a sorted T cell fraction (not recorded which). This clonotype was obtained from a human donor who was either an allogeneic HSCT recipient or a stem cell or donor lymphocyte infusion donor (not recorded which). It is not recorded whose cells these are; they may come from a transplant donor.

The DNA for the CDR3 is TGTGCCAGCATTTGGGGGTCGTTGATAACTGAAGCTTTCTTT. Translating gives CASIWGSLITEAFF. The rearrangement links TRBV6-2 or TRBV6-3 to TRBJ1-1; D possibly corresponds to TRBD1 (5 bases). V dropped 7 bases and J dropped 5 bases, with 17 bases sitting between them. CDR1 and CDR2 from the germline V gene are MNHEY and SVGEGT. The CDR3 extends over 14 amino acids.